This T cell receptor beta chain was recovered during a study of T cells in Graves' hyperthyroidism and ophthalmopathy. Study-level points and caveats: Researchers report that a 13 V-J model separated ophthalmopathy from stable hyperthyroidism.

There were TCR beta CDR3 regions amplified from RNA transcripts. HTBI primers drove first-round RT-PCR of the TCR CDR3. TCRdb independently ran MiXCR on the multiplex PCR reads; one entry per CDR3 protein. The sample includes roughly 260,000 distinct CDR3 sequences, approximately 15% of them seen just once. This clonotype was seen ten or more times. What it binds is not known. V gave up 2 bases and J gave up 0 bases, with 10 bases separating them. Germline CDR1 is MNHNS and CDR2 is SASEGT. The CDR3 runs to 16 residues. The V gene is TRBV6-1, the J gene TRBJ2-2; tentative D call: TRBD2 (5 bases). This TCR was sampled from a woman aged 40 to 50 with Graves' hyperthyroidism that later progressed to Graves' ophthalmopathy. The source material was blood. CDR3 DNA: TGTGCCAGCAGTGAAAGGAGGAACACGAACACCGGGGAGCTGTTTTTT. Translating it yields CASSERRNTNTGELFF.